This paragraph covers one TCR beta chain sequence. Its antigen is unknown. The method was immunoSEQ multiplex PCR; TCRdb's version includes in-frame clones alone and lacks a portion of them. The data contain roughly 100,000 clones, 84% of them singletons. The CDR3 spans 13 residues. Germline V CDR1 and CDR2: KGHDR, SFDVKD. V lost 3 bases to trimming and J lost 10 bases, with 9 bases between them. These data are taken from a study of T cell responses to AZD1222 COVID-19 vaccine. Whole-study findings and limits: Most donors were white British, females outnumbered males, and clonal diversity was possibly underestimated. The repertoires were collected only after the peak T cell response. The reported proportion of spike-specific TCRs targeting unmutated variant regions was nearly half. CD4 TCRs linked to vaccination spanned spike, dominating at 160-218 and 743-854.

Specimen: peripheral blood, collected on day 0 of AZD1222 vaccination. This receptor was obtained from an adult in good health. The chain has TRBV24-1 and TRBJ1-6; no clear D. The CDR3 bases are TGTGCCACCAGTGATCAGCCGGGATCACCCCTCCACTTT. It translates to CATSDQPGSPLHF.